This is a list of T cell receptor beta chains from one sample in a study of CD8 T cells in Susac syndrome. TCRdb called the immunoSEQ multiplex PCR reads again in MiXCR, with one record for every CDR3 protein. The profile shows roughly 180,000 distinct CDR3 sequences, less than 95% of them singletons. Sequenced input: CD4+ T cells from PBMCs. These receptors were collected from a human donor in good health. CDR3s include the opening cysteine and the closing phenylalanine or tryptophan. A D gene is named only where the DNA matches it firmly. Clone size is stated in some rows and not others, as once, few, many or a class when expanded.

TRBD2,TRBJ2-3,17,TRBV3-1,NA,TGTGCCAGCAGCCAAGAACTAGCGGGAGTCCGCACAGATACGCAGTATTTT,CASSQELAGVRTDTQYF
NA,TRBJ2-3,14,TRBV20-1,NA,TGCAGTGCTAGAGTTCAGGGGCCGACAGATACGCAGTATTTT,CSARVQGPTDTQYF
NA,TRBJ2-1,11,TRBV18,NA,TGTGCCAGCTCACCGGACCAGGACAAGTTCTTC,CASSPDQDKFF
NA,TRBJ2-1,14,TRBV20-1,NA,TGCAGTGCTGAGGGGGTTACGACCTACAATGAGCAGTTCTTC,CSAEGVTTYNEQFF
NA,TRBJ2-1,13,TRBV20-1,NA,TGCAGTGCTAGAGGCGGACTTCGAAATGAGCAGTTCTTC,CSARGGLRNEQFF
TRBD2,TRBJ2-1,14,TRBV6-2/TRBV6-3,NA,TGTGCCAGCAGTGGGACTACTCCCTACAATGAGCAGTTCTTC,CASSGTTPYNEQFF
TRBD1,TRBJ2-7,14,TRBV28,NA,TGTGCCACGGGCGGCGGACAGGGGAGGGACGAGCAGTACTTC,CATGGGQGRDEQYF
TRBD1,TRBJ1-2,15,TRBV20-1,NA,TGCAGTGCTAAGAGACAGGGGTTAGGGAACTATGGCTACACCTTC,CSAKRQGLGNYGYTF
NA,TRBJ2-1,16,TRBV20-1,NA,TGCAGTGCTAGCCCGCCGGGGACCACGTCCTACAATGAGCAGTTCTTC,CSASPPGTTSYNEQFF
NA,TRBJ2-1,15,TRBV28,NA,TGTGCCAGCGCCTTAGGGGGGGTCACCTACAATGAGCAGTTCTTC,CASALGGVTYNEQFF
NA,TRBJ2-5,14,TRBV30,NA,TGTGCCTGGAGTCCTGACAGAACACAAGAGACCCAGTACTTC,CAWSPDRTQETQYF
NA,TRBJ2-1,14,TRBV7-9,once,TGTGCCAGCAGAATAGATGGGGCAGCGGATGAGCAGTTCTTC,CASRIDGAADEQFF
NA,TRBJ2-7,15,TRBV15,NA,TGTGCCACCAGCAGAGTAGCCGGGAGCTCCTACGAGCAGTACTTC,CATSRVAGSSYEQYF
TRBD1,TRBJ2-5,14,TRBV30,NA,TGTGCCTGGGAGGGACAGGCCCTCCAAGAGACCCAGTACTTC,CAWEGQALQETQYF
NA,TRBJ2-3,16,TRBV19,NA,TGTGCCACCCAATTCACCCGGGGAGGTCCTTTGGATACGCAGTATTTT,CATQFTRGGPLDTQYF
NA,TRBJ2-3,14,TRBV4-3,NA,TGCGCCAGCAGCCAACAGGGGAACACAGATACGCAGTATTTT,CASSQQGNTDTQYF
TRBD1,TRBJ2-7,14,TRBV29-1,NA,TGCAGCGCGGGGGGACAGGGAGATTCCTACGAGCAGTACTTC,CSAGGQGDSYEQYF
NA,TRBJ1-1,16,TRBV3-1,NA,TGTGCCAGCAGCCAAGATCTCGGTAGGAGTAACACTGAAGCTTTCTTT,CASSQDLGRSNTEAFF
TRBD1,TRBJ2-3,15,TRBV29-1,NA,TGCAGCGCCGTACGGGACAGCGCCAGCACAGATACGCAGTATTTT,CSAVRDSASTDTQYF
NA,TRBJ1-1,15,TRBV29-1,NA,TGCAGCGTTGCTGCGGTCGGAGGGCCCAACACTGAAGCTTTCTTT,CSVAAVGGPNTEAFF
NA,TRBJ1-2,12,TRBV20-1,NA,TGCAGTGCTCAGCCGGGGAAGAAAGGCTACACCTTC,CSAQPGKKGYTF
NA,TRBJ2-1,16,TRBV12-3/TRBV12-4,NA,TGTGCCAGCAGCCGGGCCACTCAAAGCTCCTACAATGAGCAGTTCTTC,CASSRATQSSYNEQFF
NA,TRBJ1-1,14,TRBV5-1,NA,TGCGCCAGCAGCGCGTACACTTGGGGCACTGAAGCTTTCTTT,CASSAYTWGTEAFF
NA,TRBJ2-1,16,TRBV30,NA,TGTGCCTGGACTGCGGTGGGATCACTAATATTTGGTGAGCAGTTCTTC,CAWTAVGSLIFGEQFF
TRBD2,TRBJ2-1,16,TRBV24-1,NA,TGTGCCACCAGTGACACGCTAGCGGGGGTGTTCAATGAGCAGTTCTTC,CATSDTLAGVFNEQFF
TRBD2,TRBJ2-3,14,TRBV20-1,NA,TGCAGTGCTTCCCCCTTCATAGCGGGAGATACGCAGTATTTT,CSASPFIAGDTQYF
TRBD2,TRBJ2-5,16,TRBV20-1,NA,TGCAGTGCTAGGACTACGGGACTAGCGGGAGTAGAGACCCAGTACTTC,CSARTTGLAGVETQYF
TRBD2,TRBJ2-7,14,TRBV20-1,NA,TGCAGTGCTATGACTAGCGGGAGTCCCCGCGAGCAGTACTTC,CSAMTSGSPREQYF
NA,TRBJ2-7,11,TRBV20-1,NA,TGCAGTGCTAGATCGGGGTACGAGCAGTACTTC,CSARSGYEQYF
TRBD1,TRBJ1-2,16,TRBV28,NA,TGTGCCAGCAGTTCCGGGACAGGGTTACCAGACTATGGCTACACCTTC,CASSSGTGLPDYGYTF
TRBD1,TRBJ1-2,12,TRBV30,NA,TGTGCCTGGTTCAGGGGGTCGCATGGCTACACCTTC,CAWFRGSHGYTF
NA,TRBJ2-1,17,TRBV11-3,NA,TGTGCCAGCAGCGGCACGAAAGGCGGCACCCCGCTCAATGAGCAGTTCTTC,CASSGTKGGTPLNEQFF
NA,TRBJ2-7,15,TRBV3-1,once,TGTGCCAGCAGCCAAGCGTCACTCTATTCCTACGAGCAGTACTTC,CASSQASLYSYEQYF
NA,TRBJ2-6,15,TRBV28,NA,TGTGCCAGCAGGGGCCAGAGCTCTGGGGCCAACGTCCTGACTTTC,CASRGQSSGANVLTF
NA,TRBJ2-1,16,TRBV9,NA,TGTGCCAGCAGCGGGGGGCAATACTTCTCCTACAATGAGCAGTTCTTC,CASSGGQYFSYNEQFF
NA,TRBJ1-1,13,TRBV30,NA,TGTGCCTGGACCGAGGGCATGAACACTGAAGCTTTCTTT,CAWTEGMNTEAFF
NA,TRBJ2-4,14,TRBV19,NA,TGTGCCAGTAGTATACGGGGGAAGCGGGACATTCAGTACTTC,CASSIRGKRDIQYF
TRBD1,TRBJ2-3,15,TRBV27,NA,TGTGCCAGCAGTTTTGGTACAACAGGGGGAGATACGCAGTATTTT,CASSFGTTGGDTQYF
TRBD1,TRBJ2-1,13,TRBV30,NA,TGTGCCTGGAGCAGGGGGTCCTACAATGAGCAGTTCTTC,CAWSRGSYNEQFF
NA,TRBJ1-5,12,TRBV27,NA,TGTGCCAGCAGCCCCTCAGATCAGCCCCAGCATTTT,CASSPSDQPQHF
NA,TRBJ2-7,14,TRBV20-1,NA,TGCAGTGCTAGCGGCAGGGGATATTCCTACGAGCAGTACTTC,CSASGRGYSYEQYF